This T cell receptor beta chain is drawn from a study of cytomegalovirus exposure and HLA in healthy donors. Study-level findings and limits: The study put 150 to 200 TCR beta chains on its list as cytomegalovirus-associated.

Primers included in the PCR were 60 Vbeta and 13 Jbeta primers. Sequencing used immunoSEQ multiplex PCR; TCRdb keeps in-frame clones, though not all of them. The sample lists around 100,000 clones, approximately 66% seen once, with approximately 3.5% in the top ten. Germline loops: CDR1 KGHSH, CDR2 LQKENI. The CDR3 has 12 residues. The V end was cut by 5 bases, the J end by 7 bases, with 8 bases between. On this clone: What it binds is unknown.

Material for sequencing was PBMCs. The sequence derives from a woman between 50 and 59 years old in good health and CMV-seronegative. V and J are TRBV18 and TRBJ1-4; D is ambiguous. CDR3 region: CASSRSGEKLFF. In DNA, the CDR3 is TGTGCCAGCTCAAGGTCGGGTGAAAAACTGTTTTTT.